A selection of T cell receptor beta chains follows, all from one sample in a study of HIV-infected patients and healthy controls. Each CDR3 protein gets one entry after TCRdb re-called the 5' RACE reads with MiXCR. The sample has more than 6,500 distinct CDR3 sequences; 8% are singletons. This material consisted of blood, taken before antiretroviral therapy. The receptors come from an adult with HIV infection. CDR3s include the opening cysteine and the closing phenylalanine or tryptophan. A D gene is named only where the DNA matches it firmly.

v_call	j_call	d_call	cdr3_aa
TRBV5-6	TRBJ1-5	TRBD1	CASSSGQGIGNQPQHF
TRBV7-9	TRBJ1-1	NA	CASSLSQGMNTEAFF
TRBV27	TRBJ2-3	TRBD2	CASRDYNTDTQYF
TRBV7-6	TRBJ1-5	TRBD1	CASSSGQGGQGPQHF
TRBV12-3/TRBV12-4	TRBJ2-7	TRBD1	CASSLYGTAYEQYF
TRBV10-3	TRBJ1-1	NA	CAISEGANTEAFF
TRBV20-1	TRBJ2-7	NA	CSARVFYEQYF
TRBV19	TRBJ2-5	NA	CASSIVSGQETQYF
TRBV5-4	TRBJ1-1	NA	CASSYRVKNTEAFF
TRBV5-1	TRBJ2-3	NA	CASSPAEVDTQYF
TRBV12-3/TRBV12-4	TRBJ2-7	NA	CASSWSLRWRLKYF
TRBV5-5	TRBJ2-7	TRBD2	CASSLGLAGAYEQYF
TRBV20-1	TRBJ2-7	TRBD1	CSAIGQGAREQYF
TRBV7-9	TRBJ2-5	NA	CASSSRQGLPETQYF
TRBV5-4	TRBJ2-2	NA	CASSFENTGELFF
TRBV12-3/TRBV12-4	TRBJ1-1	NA	CASSLGPNTEAFF
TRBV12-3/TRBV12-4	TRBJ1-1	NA	CASSFWSTEAFF